A single sample is the source of the 2 T cell receptor beta chains below, sequenced in a study of cytomegalovirus exposure and HLA in healthy donors. The study ran its PCR with 60 Vbeta and 13 Jbeta primers. Some clones are missing from TCRdb's copy, which holds only in-frame ones; the method was immunoSEQ multiplex PCR. This sample's clone table lists under 150,000 clones. The sample comprised PBMCs. The receptor source for this set is a woman aged 55-69 years in good health and CMV-seronegative.

The genes are TRBV27 and TRBJ2-7, with 8 positions matching TRBD1. Trimming at V came to 3 bases and at J to 1 base, leaving 14 bases not matched to a gene. This CDR3 comprises 18 residues. Germline V CDR1 and CDR2: MNHEY, SMNVEV (reference sequence). CDR3 amino acids: CASSFTHLGQGRSYEQYF. Written as DNA, the CDR3 is TGTGCCAGCAGTTTTACTCACTTAGGACAGGGAAGGTCCTACGAGCAGTACTTC.

The rearrangement uses TRBV18 and TRBJ2-2; TRBD1 agrees at 8 bases. The germline gives CDR1 KGHSH, CDR2 LQKENI. The CDR3 contains 17 residues. J gave up 3 bases and V 6 bases, and 12 bases lay outside the gene matches. In DNA, the CDR3 is TGTGCCAGCTCTCTAAGCTCGACAGGGGACCACACCGGGGAGCTGTTTTTT. It encodes CASSLSSTGDHTGELFF.